A single sample is the source of the 22 T cell receptor beta chains below, sequenced in a study of T cell repertoires in urothelial bladder cancer. Assay: immunoSEQ multiplex PCR; the TCRdb copy retains only in-frame clones and omits some. The profile shows about 13,000 clones, 66% of them singletons. The specimen sequenced was tumor-infiltrating cells from bladder cancer. The receptors here all came from a human donor with urothelial carcinoma.

J is TRBJ1-2 and V is TRBV7-3, with 10 bases identical to TRBD1. Germline CDR1 is SGHTA and CDR2 is FQGTGA. This CDR3 has 13 residues. Trimming at V came to 5 bases and at J to 8 bases, leaving 5 bases not matched to a gene. The CDR3 here is CASSERQGAGYTF. CDR3 nucleotides: TGTGCCAGCAGCGAACGACAGGGGGCCGGCTACACCTTC.

This chain uses TRBV4-3 with TRBJ1-4, with TRBD1 identical over 7 bases. The germline gives CDR1 LGHNA, CDR2 YSLEER. The CDR3 length is 15 residues. V was clipped by 4 bases and J by 6 bases; unmatched bases: 8. CDR3 in DNA: TGCGCCAGCAGCCCCCAGGGGGGGCTGGATGAAAAACTGTTTTTT. This codes for CASSPQGGLDEKLFF.

The chain employs TRBV2 and TRBJ2-1, with D possibly matching TRBD1 (6 bases). The germline CDR1 and CDR2 sequences are SNHLY and FYNNEI. The CDR3 runs to 13 residues. V gave up 8 bases and J gave up 9 bases, with 17 bases separating them. CDR3 nucleotide sequence: TGTGCCAGCCTGGTTACAGGGATCGGTGAGCAGTTCTTC. Its protein product is CASLVTGIGEQFF.

This clone turned up a few times. This chain links TRBV29-1 with TRBJ2-3; TRBD2 aligns across 10 bases. The CDR3 spans 14 residues. V lost 6 bases to trimming and J lost 2 bases; unmatched junction nucleotides: 5. CDR1 is SQVTM and CDR2 is ANQGSEA in the germline V gene. CDR3 sequence: CSVVAGGVTDTQYF. Written as DNA, the CDR3 is TGCAGCGTCGTAGCGGGGGGCGTCACAGATACGCAGTATTTT.

This clone was seen a handful of times. The chain carries TRBV7-3 and TRBJ2-2; D is undetermined. The CDR3 totals 13 residues. Trimming took off 4 bases at V and 0 bases at J, with 3 bases between the two ends. Germline V gene lookup returns CDR1 SGHTA and CDR2 FQGTGA. Here the CDR3 DNA reads TGTGCCAGCAGCTCCACGAACACCGGGGAGCTGTTTTTT. It specifies CASSSTNTGELFF.

The chain recombines TRBV6-1 with TRBJ2-7; D not resolved. From germline, CDR1 is MNHNS and CDR2 SASEGT. CDR3 size: 15 residues. V lost 2 bases and J lost 1, with 12 bases in between. CDR3 DNA: TGTGCCAGCAGTGAACTCAGGCCGACTTCCTACGAGCAGTACGTC. It specifies CASSELRPTSYEQYV.

The CDR3 spells CASSQERAQRNTEAFF. The CDR3 nucleotides read TGCGCCAGCAGCCAAGAGAGGGCACAGAGGAACACTGAAGCTTTCTTT. The V call is TRBV4-1, the J call TRBJ1-1; D remains unclear. The CDR3 is 16 amino acids. Per germline, CDR1 MGHRA and CDR2 YSYEKL. V was trimmed by 0 bases and J by 1 base, leaving 12 bases between them.

The V call is TRBV29-1, the J call TRBJ1-2, with a possible D match to TRBD1 (6 bases). The CDR3 is made up of 11 amino acids. The ends were cut back, 6 bases at V and 4 bases at J, with 9 bases in the middle. Germline V CDR1 and CDR2: SQVTM, ANQGSEA. The CDR3 DNA is TGCAGCGTCTACAGGGCCTATGGCTACACCTTC. It codes for CSVYRAYGYTF.

This chain joins TRBV11-1 and TRBJ1-6; 8 positions agree with TRBD1. Germline V gene data show CDR1 as SGHAT and CDR2 as FQDESV (reference sequence). Trimming cost V 2 bases and J 9 bases; bases outside gene matches: 6. CDR3 length equals 15 residues. For the CDR3, the DNA is TGTGCCAGCAGCTTACGAGGACAGGGCGTTTCACCCCTCCACTTT. Residues: CASSLRGQGVSPLHF.

V gene TRBV14 combines with J gene TRBJ2-7; TRBD1 matches at 9 bases. The V segment lost 3 bases and the J segment 3 bases; nucleotides outside the gene matches: 6. This CDR3 has 15 residues. The V gene's germline CDR1 is SGHDN and CDR2 FVKESK. The CDR3 reads CASSQYGTGLYEQYF. For the CDR3, the DNA is TGTGCCAGCAGCCAGTACGGGACAGGGCTCTACGAGCAGTACTTC.

The CDR3 here is CASSQGTYGYTF. The CDR3 coding sequence is TGTGCCAGCAGCCAAGGGACCTATGGCTACACCTTC. The chain recombines TRBV5-5 with TRBJ1-2; a weak D match, TRBD1 (5 bases). V lost 4 bases and J 4 bases, leaving 8 bases between the germline ends. Per the germline V gene, CDR1 is SGHKS and CDR2 is YYEKEE (reference sequence). CDR3 length: 12 amino acids. The whole variable domain, filled in from reference TRBV5-5 and TRBJ1-2, reads DAGVTQSPTHLIKTRGQQVTLRCSPISGHKSVSWYQQVLGQGPQFIFQYYEKEERGRGNFPDRFSARQFPNYSSELNVNALLLGDSALYLCASSQGTYGYTFGSGTRLTVV.

V gene TRBV11-2 combines with J gene TRBJ1-4; 8 bases line up with TRBD1. Germline V gene lookup returns CDR1 SGHAT and CDR2 FQNNGV. The V gene end was trimmed by 5 bases and the J gene end by 7 bases; junction bases not matched to a gene: 9. The CDR3 covers 15 residues. The CDR3 region has the DNA TGTGCCAGCAGCCAAGGGGTCAGGGGGCGTGAAAAACTGTTTTTT. This gives the protein CASSQGVRGREKLFF.

This clone was counted a single time. The chain couples TRBV11-2 to TRBJ2-5; 7 bases map to TRBD2. V gave up 7 bases and J gave up 5 bases; unmatched junction bases: 16. This CDR3 has 16 amino acids. CDR1 is SGHAT, CDR2 FQNNGV, per germline. CDR3 loop: CASTPVGGGVGETQYF. The DNA of the CDR3 is TGTGCCAGCACCCCGGTTGGCGGGGGAGTGGGGGAGACCCAGTACTTC.

This clone was counted only a few times. The chain couples TRBV2 to TRBJ2-3; D may be TRBD2 (5 bases). The germline V and J ends were trimmed by 3 bases and 6 bases, with 13 bases remaining between them. The germline CDR1 and CDR2 sequences are SNHLY and FYNNEI. The CDR3 consists of 14 residues. The CDR3 is CASSESGRVDTQYF. CDR3 coding DNA: TGTGCCAGCAGTGAGAGTGGGCGGGTGGATACGCAGTATTTT.

The genes are TRBV5-1 and TRBJ2-6; D gene ambiguous. V was clipped by 0 bases and J by 4 bases, with 11 bases between them. CDR3 size: 16 residues. CDR1 and CDR2 (germline): SGHRS, YFSETQ. CDR3 nucleotide sequence: TGCGCCAGCAGCTTGGGAGATTATCACGGGGCCAACGTCCTGACTTTC. The encoded protein is CASSLGDYHGANVLTF. Combining the CDR3 with reference TRBV5-1 and TRBJ2-6 gives the whole variable domain KAGVTQTPRYLIKTRGQQVTLSCSPISGHRSVSWYQQTPGQGLQFLFEYFSETQRNKGNFPGRFSGRQFSNSRSEMNVSTLELGDSALYLCASSLGDYHGANVLTFGAGSRLTVL.

This clone was recorded only once. Relative to the germline gene, one junction end is altered; a read error may explain this. CDR3 nucleotide sequence: TGTGCCAGCAGCTTAGGTCACGAGCGGGACCGGCCGGGGCACTTC. The encoded protein is CASSLGHERDRPGHF. The chain employs TRBV7-8 and TRBJ2-7; the match to TRBD2 covers 7 bases. From germline, CDR1 is SGHVS and CDR2 FQNEAQ. There are 15 residues in the CDR3.

The chain links TRBV7-3 to TRBJ2-2; possibly TRBD1 for D (6 bases). The CDR3 is 14 residues long. V gave up 6 bases and J gave up 3 bases, with 11 bases separating them. Germline loops: CDR1 SGHTA, CDR2 FQGTGA. The CDR3 DNA sequence: TGTGCCAGCAGTCCTCCAGGGGACACCGGGGAGCTGTTTTTT. As protein: CASSPPGDTGELFF. Combining the CDR3 with reference TRBV7-3 and TRBJ2-2 gives the whole variable domain GAGVSQTPSNKVTEKGKYVELRCDPISGHTALYWYRQSLGQGPEFLIYFQGTGAADDSGLPNDRFFAVRPEGSVSTLKIQRTERGDSAVYLCASSPPGDTGELFFGEGSRLTVL.

The genes are TRBV4-3 and TRBJ1-5; D is uncertain. The CDR3 spans 15 residues. Germline CDR1 reads LGHNA; CDR2 reads YSLEER. V was pared by 0 bases and J by 5 bases, with 11 bases between. The CDR3 DNA sequence: TGCGCCAGCAGCCAAGATCTGGGCAGACATCAGCCCCAGCATTTT. As protein: CASSQDLGRHQPQHF.

Comments on this clone: One junction end does not reproduce the germline sequence, and a read error may be involved. The V gene is TRBV7-7, the J gene TRBJ1-2; 10 positions agree with TRBD1. Germline CDR1 and CDR2: SSHAT and FNYEAQ (reference sequence). CDR3 length: 15 amino acids. Written as DNA, the CDR3 is TGTGCTAGCAGCGCAAGCCGGGACAGGGGTCGGGGCTACACCTTC. This codes for CASSASRDRGRGYTF.

The CDR3 sequence: CASSLKVYGSEQYV. CDR3 DNA sequence: TGTGCCAGCAGCTTAAAGGTTTACGGGAGCGAGCAGTACGTC. The genes are TRBV7-2 and TRBJ2-7, with D possibly TRBD2 on 6 matching bases. The CDR3 length is 14 residues. Trimming shortened V by 2 bases and J by 6 bases, and 14 bases separated the two germline ends. Germline V gives CDR1 SGHTA, CDR2 FQGNSA.

The J gene is TRBJ2-7, the V gene TRBV7-9; D possibly corresponds to TRBD1 (6 bases). V lost 5 bases, J lost 0 bases, and 11 bases lay in between. This CDR3 is 14 amino acids long. Germline V gene data show CDR1 as SEHNR and CDR2 as FQNEAQ (reference sequence). CDR3 in amino acids: CASSLRDNSYEQYV. The CDR3 region has the DNA TGTGCCAGCAGCCTCCGGGACAACTCCTACGAGCAGTACGTC.

This chain uses TRBV7-2 with TRBJ2-3; D is unclear. The CDR3 runs 12 residues. The V end lost 8 bases, the J end lost 0 bases, and 6 bases lay between the germline ends. Germline-derived CDR1 and CDR2 are SGHTA and FQGNSA. CDR3 sequence reads: CASGRSTDTQYF. The CDR3 nucleotides are TGTGCCAGCGGACGAAGCACAGATACGCAGTATTTT. The full variable domain, in which reference TRBV7-2 and TRBJ2-3 provide the parts outside the CDR3, is GAGVSQSPSNKVTEKGKDVELRCDPISGHTALYWYRQSLGQGLEFLIYFQGNSAPDKSGLPSDRFSAERTGGSVSTLTIQRTQQEDSAVYLCASGRSTDTQYFGPGTRLTVL.